These 22 T cell receptor beta chains originate from one sample sequenced in a study of cytomegalovirus exposure and HLA in healthy donors (TCRdb year 2017). Library creation used the immunoSEQ multiplex PCR assay. For the multiplex PCR, a mixture combining 60 forward primers for TCR Vbeta segments and 13 reverse primers for TCR Jbeta segments was used. TCRdb mirrors the immuneACCESS table, restricted to in-frame sequences. Some clones are absent from its copies; in checked studies, under half trace to an unresolved V gene, and the reason for the others is unknown. The sample records about 130,000 clones, less than 85% of which are singletons. The top ten clones comprise 1% of the sample. Sequenced input: PBMCs. The receptors derive from a man aged 35-49 years in good health and CMV-seronegative.

CDR3 protein: CASSVLQELYGYTF. The CDR3 DNA follows: TGTGCCAGCAGCGTCCTACAGGAGTTGTATGGCTACACCTTC. This chain joins TRBV2 and TRBJ1-2; possible D gene TRBD1, 5 bases. Germline loops: CDR1 SNHLY, CDR2 FYNNEI. Trimming removed 6 bases from V and 5 bases from J, with 16 bases in between. The CDR3 covers 14 residues.

The chain is built from TRBV19 and TRBJ1-2, with D tentatively TRBD1 (6 bases). CDR1 and CDR2 (germline): LNHDA, SQIVND (reference sequence). Trimming took off 9 bases at V and 0 bases at J, with 11 bases between the two ends. The CDR3 extends over 13 amino acids. CDR3 DNA sequence: TGTGCCAGCACTCGGGACACTAACTATGGCTACACCTTC. Its translation: CASTRDTNYGYTF.

The chain combines TRBV6-5 with TRBJ2-1; maybe TRBD2 (6 bases). Germline CDR1 MNHEY, CDR2 SVGAGI. This CDR3 region has 13 residues. V was trimmed by 7 bases and J by 7 bases, leaving 14 bases between them. For the CDR3, the DNA is TGTGCCAGCAACGTGGGAGGCTCGAATGAGCAGTTCTTC. Translated, it gives CASNVGGSNEQFF.

The chain joins TRBV6-1 to TRBJ2-7, with a tentative D call TRBD2 (6 bases). Trimming took 1 base from V and 5 from J, leaving 9 bases between them. Germline V gives CDR1 MNHNS, CDR2 SASEGT. CDR3 length: 13 residues. The CDR3: CASSEVGGDEQYF. DNA of the CDR3: TGTGCCAGCAGTGAAGTGGGCGGGGACGAGCAGTACTTC.

The V and J genes are TRBV18 and TRBJ2-5, with 11 bases fitting TRBD1. The CDR3 contains 16 residues. From germline, CDR1 is KGHSH and CDR2 LQKENI. V was clipped by 3 bases and J by 1 base; unmatched bases: 4. The chain's CDR3 is CASSPRDRGGQETQYF. The CDR3 coding sequence is TGTGCCAGCTCACCGAGGGACAGGGGGGGCCAAGAGACCCAGTACTTC.

The rearrangement links TRBV6-1 to TRBJ2-3; perhaps TRBD2 as D (5 bases). V was shortened by 10 bases and J by 5 bases, with 10 bases between the two germline ends. Germline CDR1 is MNHNS and CDR2 is SASEGT. The CDR3 runs to 11 residues. DNA of the CDR3: TGTGCCACCCGGGGAGTAGATACGCAGTATTTT. Translation gives CATRGVDTQYF.

This chain uses TRBV7-6 with TRBJ1-3; TRBD1 might be the D (6 bases). The CDR3 loop spans 18 amino acids. The V end lost 2 bases, the J end lost 2 bases, and 19 bases lay between the germline ends. CDR1 and CDR2 from the germline V gene are SGHVS and FNYEAQ. DNA of the CDR3: TGTGCCAGCAGCTTATCCCTCCTCGGGGGGGGCGCTGGAAACACCATATATTTT. Residues: CASSLSLLGGGAGNTIYF.

V usage is TRBV28 and J usage is TRBJ1-1; 9 nucleotides match TRBD1. V shed 5 bases, J shed 4 bases, and the junction held 8 bases outside the gene matches. Germline V CDR1 and CDR2: MDHEN, SYDVKM. The CDR3 is 15 amino acids. DNA of the CDR3: TGTGCCAGCAGTGCCTCCGGACAGGGGAGCACTGAAGCTTTCTTT. As protein: CASSASGQGSTEAFF.

The chain recombines TRBV19 with TRBJ1-5; D perhaps matches TRBD1 (5 bases). Trimming removed 3 bases at V and 4 bases at J, with 10 bases between. Germline loops: CDR1 LNHDA, CDR2 SQIVND (reference sequence). The CDR3 consists of 14 residues. The CDR3 bases are TGTGCCAGTAGTATCGATCAGGGAAATCAGCCCCAGCATTTT. Its protein product is CASSIDQGNQPQHF.

The chain couples TRBV6-6 to TRBJ1-6; 9 bases map to TRBD1. The CDR3 is made up of 15 amino acids. Germline values: CDR1 MNHNY, CDR2 SVGAGI (reference sequence). Trimming cost V 7 bases and J 8 bases; bases outside gene matches: 9. CDR3 amino acids: CASNNGRTGDSPLHF. In DNA form, the CDR3 reads TGTGCCAGCAACAATGGCAGGACAGGGGATTCACCCCTCCACTTT.

This clone was counted a few times. The chain combines TRBV4-1 with TRBJ1-4, with D maybe TRBD1 (6 bases). The V end lost 1 base, the J end lost 4 bases, and 10 bases lay between the germline ends. The CDR3 runs to 15 residues. Looked up from germline, CDR1 is MGHRA and CDR2 is YSYEKL. The DNA of the CDR3 is TGCGCCAGCAGCCAAGCGACAGGATATAATGAAAAACTGTTTTTT. It codes for CASSQATGYNEKLFF.

This clone was picked up one time. This sequence joins TRBV30 and TRBJ1-2; D unclear. V was clipped by 3 bases and J by 4 bases, with 12 bases between them. CDR3 size: 13 residues. CDR1 is GTSNPN and CDR2 is SVGIG in the germline V gene (reference sequence). The CDR3 bases are TGTGCCTGGAGCGAAACAGCCCGCTATGGCTACACCTTC. As protein: CAWSETARYGYTF.

With respect to this clone: At one end the junction does not follow the germline gene, possibly because of a read error. V gene TRBV2 combines with J gene TRBJ1-1, with 7 bases fitting TRBD1. Per germline, CDR1 SNHLY and CDR2 FYNNEI. The CDR3 consists of 13 residues. CDR3 nucleotides: TGTGCCAGCAATGAACAGGGGCACACTGAAGCTTTCTTT. Amino acid sequence: CASNEQGHTEAFF.

The chain joins TRBV7-9 to TRBJ1-1; TRBD1 agrees at 8 bases. This CDR3 contains 15 residues. V shed 5 bases and J 0 bases; nucleotides not matched to a gene: 5. Germline lookup yields CDR1 SEHNR and CDR2 FQNEAQ (reference sequence). The CDR3 nucleotides are TGTGCCAGCAGCAACAGGGGGACGATGAACACTGAAGCTTTCTTT. Translating it yields CASSNRGTMNTEAFF.

The V gene is TRBV6-1, the J gene TRBJ2-2, with a possible D match to TRBD1 (5 bases). V lost 7 bases and J 0 bases, leaving 12 bases between the germline ends. The germline gives CDR1 MNHNS, CDR2 SASEGT. CDR3 size: 15 residues. The CDR3 coding sequence is TGTGCCAGCAAGCTCAGGGTTACGAACACCGGGGAGCTGTTTTTT. It translates to CASKLRVTNTGELFF.

The chain links TRBV4-1 to TRBJ2-5; TRBD1 agrees at 7 bases. Germline values: CDR1 MGHRA, CDR2 YSYEKL. This CDR3 spans 16 amino acids. Trimming removed 4 bases from V and 5 bases from J; junction bases left unmatched: 13. The CDR3 region is CASSRTGQDLPETQYF. The CDR3 DNA follows: TGCGCCAGCAGCCGGACCGGACAGGATCTTCCCGAGACCCAGTACTTC.

The chain links TRBV6-1 to TRBJ2-7, with a weak D call TRBD2 (5 bases). Germline CDR1 reads MNHNS; CDR2 reads SASEGT. The CDR3 consists of 15 residues. Trimming left V 3 bases short and J 4 bases short, with 16 bases between. The CDR3 DNA sequence: TGTGCCAGCAGTGATGAGGCCCCGGGGTCGTACGAGCAGTACTTC. It is translated as CASSDEAPGSYEQYF.

The V gene is TRBV30, the J gene TRBJ1-6; tentative D call: TRBD1 (6 bases). V was cut by 1 base and J by 9 bases, with 13 bases left in between. The CDR3 extends over 14 amino acids. Germline CDR1 reads GTSNPN; CDR2 reads SVGIG (reference sequence). The CDR3 protein is CAWSADRSSSPLHF. The CDR3 DNA reads TGTGCCTGGAGTGCCGACAGGTCTAGTTCACCCCTCCACTTT.

The V and J genes are TRBV28 and TRBJ1-1; 8 bases line up with TRBD1. The CDR3 is made up of 14 amino acids. Trimming removed 4 bases from V and 3 bases from J; junction bases left unmatched: 4. Germline V gives CDR1 MDHEN, CDR2 SYDVKM. CDR3 loop: CASSSQQGDTEAFF. CDR3 nucleotide sequence: TGTGCCAGCAGTTCCCAACAGGGGGACACTGAAGCTTTCTTT.

This clone was seen just once. The rearrangement links TRBV5-1 to TRBJ2-7; 9 bases fit TRBD1. Per germline, CDR1 SGHRS and CDR2 YFSETQ. This CDR3 region has 15 residues. V shed 4 bases, J shed 1 base, and the junction held 6 bases outside the gene matches. The DNA of the CDR3 is TGCGCCAGCAGCATCGGGACAGGGTATTCCTACGAGCAGTACTTC. As protein: CASSIGTGYSYEQYF.

The chain has TRBV5-1 and TRBJ2-2; 8 nucleotides line up with TRBD1. J gave up 5 bases and V 4 bases, and 4 bases lay outside the gene matches. The CDR3 has 14 amino acids. Germline V lookup: CDR1 SGHRS, CDR2 YFSETQ. CDR3 loop: CASSATGDTGELFF. DNA for the CDR3: TGCGCCAGCAGCGCGACAGGGGATACCGGGGAGCTGTTTTTT.

The chain links TRBV18 to TRBJ1-1; TRBD1 matches at 8 bases. Germline CDR1 reads KGHSH; CDR2 reads LQKENI. J lost 10 bases, V lost 6 bases, and 10 bases had no gene match. CDR3 length: 13 amino acids. In DNA form, the CDR3 reads TGTGCCAGCTCGACAGGGGAGGGAATGAGAGCTTTCTTT. The encoded protein is CASSTGEGMRAFF. Based on the CDR3 plus reference TRBV18 and TRBJ1-1, the full variable domain is NAGVMQNPRHLVRRRGQEARLRCSPMKGHSHVYWYRQLPEEGLKFMVYLQKENIIDESGMPKERFSAEFPKEGPSILRIQQVVRGDSAAYFCASSTGEGMRAFFGQGTRLTVV.